These 8 T cell receptor beta chains were sequenced from one sample in a study of Graves' ophthalmopathy and Graves' hyperthyroidism. RNA transcripts provided the template for amplifying TCR beta CDR3 regions. RT-PCR with HTBI primers came first, then second-round multiplex PCR. Via MiXCR, TCRdb re-called the multiplex PCR reads, giving one row per CDR3 protein. The sample consists of about 700,000 distinct CDR3 sequences, 35% to 50% of them appearing once. Sequencing used peripheral blood. The receptors were sampled from an adult man with Graves' ophthalmopathy.

The gene calls are TRBV7-9 and TRBJ2-5, with D perhaps matching TRBD2 (6 bases). CDR1 and CDR2 (germline): SEHNR, FQNEAQ (reference sequence). This CDR3 comprises 14 residues. The V gene lost 5 bases and the J gene lost 4 bases, with 14 bases spanning the gap. The CDR3 DNA reads TGTGCCAGCAGCCTGTCGGGACTTATAGAGACCCAGTACTTC. It translates to CASSLSGLIETQYF.

Of note for this clonotype: This CDR3 is missing its conserved last phenylalanine or tryptophan, likely due to a read error. The rearrangement joins TRBV7-9 to TRBJ1-5; D gene uncertain. Germline lookup yields CDR1 SEHNR and CDR2 FQNEAQ (reference sequence). This CDR3 contains 13 residues. The CDR3 region is CASSPDVWQPQHL. The CDR3 nucleotides are TGCGCCAGCAGCCCCGATGTATGGCAGCCCCAGCATCTT.

This chain links TRBV7-9 with TRBJ2-7; 7 nucleotides agree with TRBD2. This CDR3 contains 14 residues. V shed 5 bases, J shed 3 bases, and the junction held 7 bases outside the gene matches. Germline V gene sequence: CDR1 SEHNR, CDR2 FQNEAQ (reference sequence). In DNA, the CDR3 is TGTGCCAGCAGCCTTGGGAGGGGAGACTACGAGCAGTACTTC. It is translated as CASSLGRGDYEQYF.

As for this clonotype: At one boundary the junction diverges from the germline segment, which might be a read error. The rearrangement joins TRBV10-3 to TRBJ1-4; D may be TRBD1 (6 bases). Germline loops: CDR1 ENHRY, CDR2 SYGVKD. The CDR3 is 15 amino acids. The CDR3 spells CASSFSSRGDEKLFF. The CDR3 nucleotides are TGTGCCAGCAGTTTTTCTAGCAGGGGCGACGAAAAACTGTTTTTT.

The V and J genes are TRBV29-1 and TRBJ1-2; 9 nucleotides line up with TRBD1. This CDR3 region has 13 residues. V shed 5 bases, J shed 4 bases, and the junction held 5 bases outside the gene matches. Germline V gives CDR1 SQVTM, CDR2 ANQGSEA. In nucleotides, the CDR3 is TGCAGCGTTTACGACAGGGGGGCCTATGGCTACACCTTC. Protein sequence: CSVYDRGAYGYTF. The full variable domain, rest sourced from reference TRBV29-1 and TRBJ1-2, is SAVISQKPSRDICQRGTSLTIQCQVDSQVTMMFWYRQQPGQSLTLIATANQGSEATYESGFVIDKFPISRPNLTFSTLTVSNMSPEDSSIYLCSVYDRGAYGYTFGSGTRLTVV.

This clonotype has more than one count but fewer than ten. This chain joins TRBV10-3 and TRBJ1-2; D perhaps matches TRBD1 (5 bases). The CDR3 loop spans 13 amino acids. Germline CDR1 is ENHRY and CDR2 is SYGVKD. V was pared by 10 bases and J by 4 bases, with 16 bases between. The CDR3 DNA sequence: TGTGCCAGTACCAGCTCAGGGACCTATGGCTACACCTTC. Translation gives CASTSSGTYGYTF.

This clonotype was recorded at least ten times. The V and J genes are TRBV29-1 and TRBJ1-2, with no clear D. The V gene's germline CDR1 is SQVTM and CDR2 ANQGSEA. This CDR3 is built from 13 residues. V was shortened by 2 bases and J by 1 base, with 8 bases between the two germline ends. CDR3 DNA sequence: TGCAGCGTTGAATCTCACCTTAACTATGGCTACACCTTC. This translates into CSVESHLNYGYTF.

This chain uses TRBV7-2 with TRBJ2-7; TRBD2 matches at 7 bases. The J segment lost 5 bases and the V segment lost 6 bases, leaving 10 bases of the junction unmatched. This CDR3 is 14 amino acids long. Germline V gene sequence: CDR1 SGHTA, CDR2 FQGNSA. The CDR3 region is CASRWSGGFHEQYF. CDR3 coding DNA: TGTGCCAGCAGGTGGTCGGGAGGCTTCCACGAGCAGTACTTC.